This T cell receptor (beta chain) was found in a study of blood T cells in healthy people across ages. A sample-barcoded 5' primer and a J-beta primer mix were used in a second PCR of roughly 6 to 11 cycles. TCRdb reprocessed the 5' RACE reads with MiXCR, giving one entry per CDR3 protein. The data hold around 800,000 distinct CDR3 sequences, with 44% observed a single time. The length of the CDR3 is 14 residues. Trimming removed 1 base from V and 2 bases from J, with 8 bases in between. CDR1 and CDR2 from the germline V gene are SGHRS and YFSETQ. This clonotype has at least ten counts. The chain couples TRBV5-1 to TRBJ2-3; no clear D. Source material: blood. This sequence originates from a man in his sixties in good health. CDR3 residues: CASSLSQPTDTQYF. The CDR3 DNA reads as TGCGCCAGCAGCTTGTCCCAGCCCACAGATACGCAGTATTTT.